A single sample is the source of the 19 T cell receptor beta chains below, sequenced in a study of cytomegalovirus exposure and HLA in healthy donors. PCR was performed using 60 Vbeta and 13 Jbeta primers. TCRdb's copy holds only in-frame clones and misses some; the assay was immunoSEQ multiplex PCR. Here the sample spans roughly 120,000 clones, about 77% being singletons. Sequencing was done on a sample of PBMCs. The receptors were gathered from a woman younger than 45 in good health and CMV-seropositive.

The CDR3 protein is CASSDTTGPGNTIYF. The CDR3 bases are TGCGCCAGCAGCGACACCACAGGGCCCGGAAACACCATATATTTT. J is TRBJ1-3 and V is TRBV5-1, with D perhaps TRBD1 (6 bases). Trimming cost V 4 bases and J 4 bases, with 15 bases left between them. CDR1 and CDR2 (germline): SGHRS, YFSETQ. CDR3 length: 15 residues.

The rearrangement links TRBV27 to TRBJ2-4, with a weak D call TRBD2 (5 bases). The CDR3 runs to 16 residues. The germline CDR1 and CDR2 sequences are MNHEY and SMNVEV (reference sequence). V lost 3 bases and J lost 0, with 12 bases in between. CDR3: CASSFDGMLAKNIQYF. CDR3 sequence (DNA): TGTGCCAGCAGTTTCGACGGGATGTTAGCCAAAAACATTCAGTACTTC.

This chain uses TRBV6-1 with TRBJ1-6; D gene uncertain. The CDR3 consists of 13 residues. Germline assignment: CDR1 MNHNS and CDR2 SASEGT. The ends were cut back, 8 bases at V and 6 bases at J, with 11 bases in the middle. The CDR3 here is CASSQQPNSPLHF. Written as DNA, the CDR3 is TGTGCCAGCTCACAACAGCCTAATTCACCCCTCCACTTT.

The genes are TRBV7-9 and TRBJ2-2, with D perhaps matching TRBD2 (6 bases). Trimming stripped 1 base from V and 5 bases from J, with 17 bases between. This CDR3 region has 17 residues. Germline assignment: CDR1 SEHNR and CDR2 FQNEAQ (reference sequence). In DNA, the CDR3 is TGTGCCAGCAGCTTAGATTTATTCTTCGCGGGGACCGGGGAGCTGTTTTTT. Translation gives CASSLDLFFAGTGELFF.

The chain links TRBV7-9 to TRBJ1-1; 8 positions match TRBD1. Germline CDR1 SEHNR, CDR2 FQNEAQ (reference sequence). Losses at the gene ends were 5 bases for V and 6 bases for J; bases not matched to a gene: 11. This CDR3 has 15 residues. CDR3 in amino acids: CASSLWDRRGAEAFF. CDR3 nucleotide sequence: TGTGCCAGCAGCCTATGGGACAGGAGGGGGGCTGAAGCTTTCTTT. Combining the CDR3 with reference TRBV7-9 and TRBJ1-1 gives the whole variable domain DTGVSQNPRHKITKRGQNVTFRCDPISEHNRLYWYRQTLGQGPEFLTYFQNEAQLEKSRLLSDRFSAERPKGSFSTLEIQRTEQGDSAMYLCASSLWDRRGAEAFFGQGTRLTVV.

This clone has just a few counts. V and J are TRBV4-1 and TRBJ1-6; 9 bases are shared with TRBD1. The CDR3 contains 14 residues. CDR1 and CDR2 (germline): MGHRA, YSYEKL. V was pared by 2 bases and J by 12 bases, with 5 bases of the junction left unmatched. CDR3 amino acids: CASSQRTGGGPLHF. CDR3 nucleotide sequence: TGCGCCAGCAGCCAACGAACAGGGGGCGGACCCCTCCACTTT.

This chain links TRBV2 with TRBJ2-7; D might be TRBD2 (5 bases). The CDR3 is 12 amino acids. Trimming pared 5 bases from V and 4 bases from J, leaving 9 bases between. Per germline, CDR1 SNHLY and CDR2 FYNNEI. CDR3 protein: CASSPDLYEQYF. In DNA form, the CDR3 reads TGTGCCAGCAGTCCGGACTTGTACGAGCAGTACTTC.

The chain is built from TRBV6-5 and TRBJ1-2; D might be TRBD1 (6 bases). V dropped 4 bases and J dropped 5 bases, with 17 bases sitting between them. The CDR3 runs 15 residues. The germline gives CDR1 MNHEY, CDR2 SVGAGI. The CDR3 here is CASSLGSGDTYGYTF. DNA of the CDR3: TGTGCCAGCAGTTTGGGGTCAGGGGATACGTATGGCTACACCTTC.

The V and J genes are TRBV4-2 and TRBJ2-1, with 8 bases aligning to TRBD2. Germline CDR1 is LGHNA and CDR2 is YNFKEQ. The CDR3 covers 15 residues. V lost 1 base and J lost 5; bases outside the gene matches: 4. The CDR3 loop is CASSQGGTRNNEQFF. CDR3 coding DNA: TGTGCCAGCAGCCAAGGCGGGACTAGAAACAATGAGCAGTTCTTC.

This chain connects TRBV25-1 to TRBJ1-1, with 7 nucleotides matching TRBD1. Looked up from germline, CDR1 is MGHDK and CDR2 is SYGVNS. V was clipped by 6 bases and J by 4 bases; unmatched bases: 8. The CDR3 length is 14 residues. This CDR3 is CASSPRAGGTEAFF. As DNA, the CDR3 is TGTGCCAGCAGCCCCCGAGCAGGGGGCACTGAAGCTTTCTTT.

The chain links TRBV6-5 to TRBJ1-1; D remains unclear. V dropped 0 bases and J dropped 0 bases, with 8 bases sitting between them. Germline loops: CDR1 MNHEY, CDR2 SVGAGI. The CDR3 covers 15 residues. Here the CDR3 DNA reads TGTGCCAGCAGTTACTCGAGGCTGCTGAACACTGAAGCTTTCTTT. It is translated as CASSYSRLLNTEAFF.

V usage is TRBV19 and J usage is TRBJ1-2, with D tentatively TRBD1 (5 bases). Trimming took 5 bases from V and 8 from J, leaving 15 bases between them. This CDR3 region has 13 residues. CDR1 and CDR2 (germline): LNHDA, SQIVND (reference sequence). CDR3: CASSQTVRFGYTF. The CDR3 region has the DNA TGTGCCAGTAGTCAGACAGTGCGTTTCGGCTACACCTTC.

To note about this clone: Mismatch with germline at one junction end may stem from a read error. This sequence joins TRBV7-9 and TRBJ1-2; D ambiguous. Germline V gene lookup returns CDR1 SEHNR and CDR2 FQNEAQ (reference sequence). The CDR3 has 13 amino acids. The CDR3 region has the DNA TGTTCCAGCAGCTTTGACGGGGACTATGGCTACACCTTC. Protein product: CSSSFDGDYGYTF.

V and J are TRBV19 and TRBJ1-5; TRBD1 aligns across 9 bases. Germline V gene sequence: CDR1 LNHDA, CDR2 SQIVND (reference sequence). V shed 8 bases and J 1 base; nucleotides not matched to a gene: 3. The CDR3 is made up of 14 amino acids. CDR3 coding DNA: TGTGCCAGTGAAACAGGGGGCAGCAATCAGCCCCAGCATTTT. Its protein product is CASETGGSNQPQHF.

The chain combines TRBV27 with TRBJ2-2, with no clear D. The V end was cut by 6 bases, the J end by 6 bases, with 11 bases between. Looked up from germline, CDR1 is MNHEY and CDR2 is SMNVEV (reference sequence). There are 13 residues in the CDR3. In DNA form, the CDR3 reads TGTGCCAGCAGCCAAACGGTGGCCGGGGAGCTGTTTTTT. This encodes CASSQTVAGELFF.

The CDR3 sequence: CASSLGGTETYYGYTF. CDR3 coding DNA: TGTGCCAGCAGCTTAGGGGGGACAGAGACTTACTATGGCTACACCTTC. The chain has TRBV7-9 and TRBJ1-2; 7 bases map to TRBD1. Germline CDR1 and CDR2: SEHNR and FQNEAQ (reference sequence). Trimming at V came to 1 base and at J to 3 bases, leaving 8 bases not matched to a gene. CDR3 length: 16 residues.

The chain has TRBV6-1 and TRBJ2-1; D not certain. Germline V lookup: CDR1 MNHNS, CDR2 SASEGT. The length of the CDR3 is 14 residues. The V end was cut by 7 bases, the J end by 9 bases, with 19 bases between. CDR3 sequence: CASTPHWREVEQFF. The CDR3 coding sequence is TGTGCCAGCACCCCCCACTGGCGCGAGGTTGAGCAGTTCTTC.

This clone was detected only a few times. Because it lacks the conserved phenylalanine or tryptophan at the end, this CDR3 is likely a read error. The limits of the CDR3 on the DNA are not certain, so only TCRdb's listed CDR3 is given. The gene calls are TRBV2 and TRBJ1-2. CDR1 and CDR2 (germline): SNHLY, FYNNEI. The CDR3 adds up to 8 amino acids, both ends counted. CDR3 amino acids: CASSGGTD.

This chain uses TRBV5-8 with TRBJ1-6; D might be TRBD1 (5 bases). Per germline, CDR1 SGHTS and CDR2 YDEGEE. The length of the CDR3 is 13 residues. The ends were cut back, 4 bases at V and 8 bases at J, with 10 bases in the middle. The CDR3 region is CASSRTGDSPLHF. The CDR3 nucleotides read TGTGCCAGCAGCCGAACGGGGGATTCACCCCTCCACTTT. The whole variable domain, filled in from reference TRBV5-8 and TRBJ1-6, reads EAGVTQSPTHLIKTRGQQATLRCSPISGHTSVYWYQQALGLGLQFLLWYDEGEERNRGNFPPRFSGRQFPNYSSELNVNALELEDSALYLCASSRTGDSPLHFGNGTRLTVT.